This T cell receptor beta chain was captured by sequencing in a study of T-cell memory formation after mild COVID-19. Germline assignment: CDR1 LGHDT and CDR2 YNNKEL (reference sequence). The CDR3 extends over 14 amino acids. Trimming took off 4 bases at V and 2 bases at J, with 11 bases between the two ends. Study outcomes and limitations: Second-wave clones reaching peak frequency on day 37 lacked confirmed SARS-CoV-2 specificity. Contracting clones localized mainly to CM and EM when CD4+ and mainly to EMRA when CD8+.

This clonotype was counted only a few times. Its antigen is as yet unknown. Libraries for TCRalpha and TCRbeta carried sample barcodes and unique molecular identifiers via 5'RACE. TCRdb independently ran MiXCR on the 5' RACE reads; one entry per CDR3 protein. Of hundreds of thousands of distinct CDR3 sequences in the sample, around a sixth were seen once. The sequenced sample was PBMCs or a T cell subset sorted from them (not recorded which). This receptor was identified in an adult woman who had mild COVID-19 (a few samples of this study predate the infection). Cell type and time point are not known. The rearrangement uses TRBV3-1 and TRBJ1-1, with unresolved D. The CDR3 loop reads CASSPQMVNTEAFF. The CDR3 DNA follows: TGTGCCAGCAGCCCCCAGATGGTAAACACTGAAGCTTTCTTT.